This TCR beta chain originates from a study of cytomegalovirus exposure and HLA in healthy donors. Whole-study results and caveats: A later analysis showed TCR association rates differing by HLA locus, peaking at DRB1 and lowest at HLA-C. Presence/absence analyses treated sequencing depth as roughly uniform across donors.

Germline CDR1 reads SGHVS; CDR2 reads FNYEAQ. CDR3 length: 14 amino acids. The V end lost 5 bases, the J end lost 4 bases, and 12 bases lay between the germline ends. Use of 60 Vbeta and 13 Jbeta primers characterized the PCR. The method was immunoSEQ multiplex PCR; TCRdb's version includes in-frame clones alone and lacks a portion of them. The sample has about 62,000 clones, 80% to 90% seen once. A word on this clone: The antigen is undetermined.

The chain recombines TRBV7-6 with TRBJ1-5; possible D gene TRBD1, 6 bases. The clonotype comes from a man between 18 and 35 years old in good health and CMV-seronegative. Sequences were obtained from PBMCs. CDR3 DNA: TGTGCCAGCAGCGAGGGGGGGACGAATCAGCCCCAGCATTTT. The encoded protein is CASSEGGTNQPQHF. The whole variable domain, remainder taken from reference TRBV7-6 and TRBJ1-5, is GAGVSQSPRYKVTKRGQDVALRCDPISGHVSLYWYRQALGQGPEFLTYFNYEAQQDKSGLPNDRFSAERPEGSISTLTIQRTEQRDSAMYRCASSEGGTNQPQHFGDGTRLSIL.